These T cell receptor beta chains were read from a single sample in a study of cytomegalovirus exposure and HLA in healthy donors. Generated by immunoSEQ multiplex PCR, the TCRdb table keeps only in-frame clones and is missing some. The sample includes under 250,000 clones, 65% to 85% of them seen just once. Sequencing was performed on PBMCs. The receptors were gathered from a young woman in good health and CMV-seronegative. The conserved cysteine and the conserved F or W are not part of the CDR3 here. The order of the fields is CDR3 protein, V gene, J gene.

CDR3aa: ASSVNSGNTIY
v_gene: TRBV7-3
j_gene: TRBJ1-3

CDR3aa: ASSRSSADTQY
v_gene: TRBV11-2
j_gene: TRBJ2-3

CDR3aa: ASSWAMNTEAF
v_gene: TRBV7-8
j_gene: TRBJ1-1

CDR3aa: ASISLAGPGELF
v_gene: TRBV19
j_gene: TRBJ2-2

CDR3aa: ASRQASSREQY
v_gene: TRBV6-5
j_gene: TRBJ2-7

CDR3aa: ASRLARTDTQY
v_gene: TRBV2
j_gene: TRBJ2-3

CDR3aa: ASSPLAGGLTDTQY
v_gene: TRBV7-9
j_gene: TRBJ2-3

CDR3aa: SVHRTGVNTGELF
v_gene: TRBV29-1
j_gene: TRBJ2-2

CDR3aa: ASRGQGPNSPLH
v_gene: TRBV25-1
j_gene: TRBJ1-6

CDR3aa: ASSPTWNEQF
v_gene: TRBV27
j_gene: TRBJ2-1

CDR3aa: ASSQEGRGSYNEQF
v_gene: TRBV4-1
j_gene: TRBJ2-1

CDR3aa: ASSSHPRNGELF
v_gene: TRBV6-6
j_gene: TRBJ2-2

CDR3aa: ASSPTRHTGELF
v_gene: TRBV2
j_gene: TRBJ2-2

CDR3aa: AWNRGGDGNTIY
v_gene: TRBV30
j_gene: TRBJ1-3

CDR3aa: ASSLGQGEAF
v_gene: TRBV7-9
j_gene: TRBJ1-1

CDR3aa: ASSLGAISGELF
v_gene: TRBV7-6
j_gene: TRBJ2-2

CDR3aa: ASSLGASASTDTQY
v_gene: TRBV5-1
j_gene: TRBJ2-3

CDR3aa: ASSYRGAIDEQY
v_gene: TRBV6-5
j_gene: TRBJ2-7

CDR3aa: ASSDTFRGTEAF
v_gene: TRBV25-1
j_gene: TRBJ1-1

CDR3aa: ASSSDRDRGNNEQF
v_gene: TRBV7-9
j_gene: TRBJ2-1

CDR3aa: ASSRRDRAYEQY
v_gene: TRBV6-6
j_gene: TRBJ2-7

CDR3aa: ASGLELVAGTGGTEAF
v_gene: TRBV12-5
j_gene: TRBJ1-1

CDR3aa: ASSRNKGVDEKLF
v_gene: TRBV7-9
j_gene: TRBJ1-4

CDR3aa: ASSDPRVQPGWTGELF
v_gene: TRBV25-1
j_gene: TRBJ2-2

CDR3aa: ASSRDRSTDTQY
v_gene: TRBV4-1
j_gene: TRBJ2-3

CDR3aa: ASSPDYYEQY
v_gene: TRBV19
j_gene: TRBJ2-7

CDR3aa: ASSQDWADTQY
v_gene: TRBV6-4
j_gene: TRBJ2-3

CDR3aa: ASTSGRSYNEQF
v_gene: TRBV7-2
j_gene: TRBJ2-1

CDR3aa: ASSPGTIGKTQY
v_gene: TRBV7-2
j_gene: TRBJ2-5

CDR3aa: ASRLFEGNYGYT
v_gene: TRBV6-1
j_gene: TRBJ1-2

CDR3aa: AWRASGLAVVGEQY
v_gene: TRBV30
j_gene: TRBJ2-7

CDR3aa: ASNLEQVDSILLLLYEQY
v_gene: TRBV7-7
j_gene: TRBJ2-7

CDR3aa: ASSSRTSGGNNEQF
v_gene: TRBV5-1
j_gene: TRBJ2-1